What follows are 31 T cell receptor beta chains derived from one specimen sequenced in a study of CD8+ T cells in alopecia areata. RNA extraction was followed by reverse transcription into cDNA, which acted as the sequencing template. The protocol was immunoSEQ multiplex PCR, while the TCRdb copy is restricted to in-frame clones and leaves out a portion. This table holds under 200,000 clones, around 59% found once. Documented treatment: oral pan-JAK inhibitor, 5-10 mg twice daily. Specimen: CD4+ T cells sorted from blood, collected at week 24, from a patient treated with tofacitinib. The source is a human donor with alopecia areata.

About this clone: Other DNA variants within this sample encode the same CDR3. CDR3 residues: CATSRDIGYEQYF. In nucleotides, the CDR3 is TGTGCCACCAGCAGAGATATCGGCTACGAGCAGTACTTC. The chain employs TRBV15 and TRBJ2-7; D not resolved. CDR1 and CDR2 (germline): LNHNV, YYDKDF (reference sequence). The CDR3 totals 13 residues. V was trimmed by 0 bases and J by 3 bases, leaving 6 bases between them. The variable domain in full, completed from reference TRBV15 and TRBJ2-7, reads DAMVIQNPRYQVTQFGKPVTLSCSQTLNHNVMYWYQQKSSQAPKLLFHYYDKDFNNEADTPDNFQSRRPNTSFCFLDIRSPGLGDTAMYLCATSRDIGYEQYFGPGTRLTVT.

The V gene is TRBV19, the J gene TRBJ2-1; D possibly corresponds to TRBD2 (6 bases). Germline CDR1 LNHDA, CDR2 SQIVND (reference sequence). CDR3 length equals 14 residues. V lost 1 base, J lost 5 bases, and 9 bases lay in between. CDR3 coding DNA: TGTGCCAGTAGTATAGGAACTAGCAACAATGAGCAGTTCTTC. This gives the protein CASSIGTSNNEQFF.

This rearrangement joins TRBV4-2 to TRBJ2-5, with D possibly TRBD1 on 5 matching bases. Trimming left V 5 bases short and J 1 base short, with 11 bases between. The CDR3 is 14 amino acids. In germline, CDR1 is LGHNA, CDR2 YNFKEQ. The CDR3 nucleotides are TGTGCCAGCAGCTACGGAGACAGCCAAGAGACCCAGTACTTC. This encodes CASSYGDSQETQYF.

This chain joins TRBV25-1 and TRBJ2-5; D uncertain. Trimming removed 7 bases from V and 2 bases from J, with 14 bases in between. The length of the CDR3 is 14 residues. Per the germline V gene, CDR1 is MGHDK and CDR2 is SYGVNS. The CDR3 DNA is TGTGCCAGCATTGGAGCACAGCGACAAGAGACCCAGTACTTC. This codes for CASIGAQRQETQYF. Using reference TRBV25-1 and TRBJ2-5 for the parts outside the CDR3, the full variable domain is EADIYQTPRYLVIGTGKKITLECSQTMGHDKMYWYQQDPGMELHLIHYSYGVNSTEKGDLSSESTVSRIRTEHFPLTLESARPSHTSQYLCASIGAQRQETQYFGPGTRLLVL.

The CDR3 DNA follows: TGCAGCGTTCAGCACAGACAGGTGGACATTCAGTACTTC. It codes for CSVQHRQVDIQYF. This chain joins TRBV29-1 and TRBJ2-4; maybe TRBD1 (6 bases). CDR3 size: 13 residues. Germline CDR1 SQVTM, CDR2 ANQGSEA. Trimming removed 5 bases at V and 8 bases at J, with 16 bases between.

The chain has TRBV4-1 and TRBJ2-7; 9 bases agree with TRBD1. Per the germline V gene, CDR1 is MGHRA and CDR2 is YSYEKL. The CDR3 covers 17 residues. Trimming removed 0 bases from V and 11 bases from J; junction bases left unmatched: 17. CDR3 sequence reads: CASSQEGGGQGTNSEYF. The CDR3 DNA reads TGCGCCAGCAGCCAAGAGGGGGGGGGACAGGGCACTAATTCGGAGTACTTC.

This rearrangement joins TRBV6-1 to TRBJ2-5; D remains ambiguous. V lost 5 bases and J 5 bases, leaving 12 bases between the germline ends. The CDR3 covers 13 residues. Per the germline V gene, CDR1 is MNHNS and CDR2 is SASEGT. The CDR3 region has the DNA TGTGCCAGCAGTCCCATCCTTGGCGAGACCCAGTACTTC. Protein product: CASSPILGETQYF.

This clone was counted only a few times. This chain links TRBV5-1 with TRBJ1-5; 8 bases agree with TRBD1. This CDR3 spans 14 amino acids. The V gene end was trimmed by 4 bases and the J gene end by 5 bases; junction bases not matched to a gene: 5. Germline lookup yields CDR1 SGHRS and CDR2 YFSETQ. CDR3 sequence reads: CASSIGQGDQPQHF. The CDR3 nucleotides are TGCGCCAGCAGCATCGGACAGGGTGATCAGCCCCAGCATTTT.

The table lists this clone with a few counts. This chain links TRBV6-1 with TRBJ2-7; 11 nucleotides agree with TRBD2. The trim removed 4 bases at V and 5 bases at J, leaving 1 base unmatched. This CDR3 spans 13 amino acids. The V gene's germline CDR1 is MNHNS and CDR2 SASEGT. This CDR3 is CASSGGLADEQYF. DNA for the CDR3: TGTGCCAGCAGTGGGGGACTAGCGGACGAGCAGTACTTC.

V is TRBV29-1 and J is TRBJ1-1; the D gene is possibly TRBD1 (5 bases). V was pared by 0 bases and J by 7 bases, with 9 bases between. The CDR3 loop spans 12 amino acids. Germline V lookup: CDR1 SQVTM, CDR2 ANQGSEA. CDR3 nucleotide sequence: TGCAGCGTTGAAGAGGGGAGGGGTGAAGCTTTCTTT. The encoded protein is CSVEEGRGEAFF.

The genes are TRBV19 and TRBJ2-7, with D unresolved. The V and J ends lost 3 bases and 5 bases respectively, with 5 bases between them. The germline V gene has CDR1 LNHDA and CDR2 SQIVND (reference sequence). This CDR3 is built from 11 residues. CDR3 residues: CASSIRHEQYF. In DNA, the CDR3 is TGTGCCAGTAGTATCCGCCACGAGCAGTACTTC.

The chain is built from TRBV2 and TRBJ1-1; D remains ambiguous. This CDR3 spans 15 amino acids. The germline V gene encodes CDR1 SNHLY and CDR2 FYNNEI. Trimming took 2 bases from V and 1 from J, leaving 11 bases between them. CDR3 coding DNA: TGTGCCAGCAGTGAACGGGCGGCAGCGAACACTGAAGCTTTCTTT. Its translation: CASSERAAANTEAFF.

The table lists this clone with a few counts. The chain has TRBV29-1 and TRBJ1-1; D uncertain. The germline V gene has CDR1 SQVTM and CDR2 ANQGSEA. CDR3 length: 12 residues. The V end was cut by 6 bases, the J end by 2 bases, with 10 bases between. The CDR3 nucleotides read TGCAGCGTAACCAGGCGTAACACTGAAGCTTTCTTT. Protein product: CSVTRRNTEAFF.

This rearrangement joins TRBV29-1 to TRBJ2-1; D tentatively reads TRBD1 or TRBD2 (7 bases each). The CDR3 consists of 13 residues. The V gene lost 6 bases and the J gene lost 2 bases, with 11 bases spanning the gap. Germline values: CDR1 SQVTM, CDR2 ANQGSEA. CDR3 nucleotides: TGCAGCGTGCGGGGGACAGCCTACAATGAGCAGTTCTTC. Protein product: CSVRGTAYNEQFF.

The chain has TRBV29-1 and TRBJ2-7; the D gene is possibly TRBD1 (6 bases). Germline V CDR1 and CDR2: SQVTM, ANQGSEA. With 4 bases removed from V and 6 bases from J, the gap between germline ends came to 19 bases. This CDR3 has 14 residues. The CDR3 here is CSVATGTTQGEQYF. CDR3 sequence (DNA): TGCAGCGTTGCTACAGGGACCACCCAGGGCGAGCAGTACTTC.

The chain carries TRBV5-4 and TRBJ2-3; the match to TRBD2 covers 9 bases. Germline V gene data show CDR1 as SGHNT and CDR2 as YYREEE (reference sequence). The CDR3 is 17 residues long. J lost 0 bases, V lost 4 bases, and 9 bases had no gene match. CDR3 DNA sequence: TGTGCCAGCAGCCGGAAAATAAGCGGGGGGAGCACAGATACGCAGTATTTT. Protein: CASSRKISGGSTDTQYF.

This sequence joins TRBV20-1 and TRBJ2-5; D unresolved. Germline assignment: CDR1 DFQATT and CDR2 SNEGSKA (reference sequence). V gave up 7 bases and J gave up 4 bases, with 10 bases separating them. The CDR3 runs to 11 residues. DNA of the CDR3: TGCAGTGGGGCGGTTGTAGAGACCCAGTACTTC. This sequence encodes CSGAVVETQYF.

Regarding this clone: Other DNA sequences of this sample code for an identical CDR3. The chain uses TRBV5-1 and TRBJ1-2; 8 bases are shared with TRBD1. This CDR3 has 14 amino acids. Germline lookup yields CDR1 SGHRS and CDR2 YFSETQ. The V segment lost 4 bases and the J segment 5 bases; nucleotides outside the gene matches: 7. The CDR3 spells CASSPGQGWYGYTF. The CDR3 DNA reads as TGCGCCAGCAGCCCTGGACAGGGTTGGTATGGCTACACCTTC. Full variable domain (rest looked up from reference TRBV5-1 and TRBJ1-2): KAGVTQTPRYLIKTRGQQVTLSCSPISGHRSVSWYQQTPGQGLQFLFEYFSETQRNKGNFPGRFSGRQFSNSRSEMNVSTLELGDSALYLCASSPGQGWYGYTFGSGTRLTVV.

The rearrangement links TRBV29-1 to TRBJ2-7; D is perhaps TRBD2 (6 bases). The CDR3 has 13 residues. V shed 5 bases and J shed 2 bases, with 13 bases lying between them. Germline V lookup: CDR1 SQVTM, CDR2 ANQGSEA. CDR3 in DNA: TGCAGCGTTCCTGCTGGGGGGACCTACGAGCAGTACTTC. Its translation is CSVPAGGTYEQYF.

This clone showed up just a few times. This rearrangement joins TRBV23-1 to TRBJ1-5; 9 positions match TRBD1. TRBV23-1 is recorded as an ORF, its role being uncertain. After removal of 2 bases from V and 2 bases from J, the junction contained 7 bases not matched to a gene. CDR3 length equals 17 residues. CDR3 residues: CASSQKDRGVGNQPQHF. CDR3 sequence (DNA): TGCGCCAGCAGTCAAAAGGACAGGGGTGTGGGCAATCAGCCCCAGCATTTT.

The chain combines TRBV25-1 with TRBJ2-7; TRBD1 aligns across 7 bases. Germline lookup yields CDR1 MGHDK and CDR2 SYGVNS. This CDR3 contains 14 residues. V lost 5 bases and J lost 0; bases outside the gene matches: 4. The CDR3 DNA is TGTGCCAGCAGTCCAGACAGGGACTCCTACGAGCAGTACTTC. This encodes CASSPDRDSYEQYF.

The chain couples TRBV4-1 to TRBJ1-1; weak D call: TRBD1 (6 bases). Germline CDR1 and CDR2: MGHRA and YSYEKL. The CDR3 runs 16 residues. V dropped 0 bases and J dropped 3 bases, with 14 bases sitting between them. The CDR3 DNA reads TGCGCCAGCAGCCAAGATGCGGCGGGGGGGCACACTGAAGCTTTCTTT. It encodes CASSQDAAGGHTEAFF.

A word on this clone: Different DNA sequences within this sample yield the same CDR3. The CDR3 reads CAWTTGDNSPLHF. As DNA, the CDR3 is TGTGCCTGGACGACAGGGGATAATTCACCCCTCCACTTT. The rearrangement joins TRBV30 to TRBJ1-6, with 8 bases fitting TRBD1. This CDR3 has 13 residues. The ends lost 4 bases at V and 5 bases at J; junction bases unmatched: 1. Germline CDR1 reads GTSNPN; CDR2 reads SVGIG (reference sequence).

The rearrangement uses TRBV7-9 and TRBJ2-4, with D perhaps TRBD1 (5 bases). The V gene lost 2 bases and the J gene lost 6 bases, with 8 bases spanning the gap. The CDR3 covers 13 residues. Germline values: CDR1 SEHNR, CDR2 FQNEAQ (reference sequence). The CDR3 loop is CASSLQGRNIQYF. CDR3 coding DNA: TGTGCCAGCAGCTTACAGGGCAGAAACATTCAGTACTTC.

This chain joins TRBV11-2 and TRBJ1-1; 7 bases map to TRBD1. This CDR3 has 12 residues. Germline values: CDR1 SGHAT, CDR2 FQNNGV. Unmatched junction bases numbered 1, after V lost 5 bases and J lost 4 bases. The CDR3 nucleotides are TGTGCCAGCAGCAGGGGGCTCACTGAAGCTTTCTTT. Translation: CASSRGLTEAFF.

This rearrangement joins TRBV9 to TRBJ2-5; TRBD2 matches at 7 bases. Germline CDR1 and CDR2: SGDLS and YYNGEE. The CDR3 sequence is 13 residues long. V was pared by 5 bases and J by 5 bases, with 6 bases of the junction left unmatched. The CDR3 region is CASSNSGAETQYF. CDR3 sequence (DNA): TGTGCCAGCAGTAACAGCGGGGCGGAGACCCAGTACTTC.

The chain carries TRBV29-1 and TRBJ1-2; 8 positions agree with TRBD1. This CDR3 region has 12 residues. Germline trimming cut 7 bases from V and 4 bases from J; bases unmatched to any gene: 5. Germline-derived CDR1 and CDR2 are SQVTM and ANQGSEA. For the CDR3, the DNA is TGCAGCGGCCGGACAGGGCCCTATGGCTACACCTTC. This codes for CSGRTGPYGYTF.

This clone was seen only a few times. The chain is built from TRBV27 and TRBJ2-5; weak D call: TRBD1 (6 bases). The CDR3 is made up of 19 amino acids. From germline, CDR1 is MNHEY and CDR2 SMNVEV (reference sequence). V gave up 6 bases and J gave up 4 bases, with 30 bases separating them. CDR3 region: CASSPSPPRQGYVAETQYF. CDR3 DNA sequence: TGTGCCAGCAGCCCGTCCCCTCCCCGGCAGGGGTATGTGGCAGAGACCCAGTACTTC.

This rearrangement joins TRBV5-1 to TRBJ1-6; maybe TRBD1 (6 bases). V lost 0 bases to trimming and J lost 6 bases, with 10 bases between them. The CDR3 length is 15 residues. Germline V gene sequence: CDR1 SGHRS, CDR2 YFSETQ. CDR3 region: CASSLGGLGNSPLHF. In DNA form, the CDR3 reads TGCGCCAGCAGCTTGGGGGGGCTCGGTAATTCACCCCTCCACTTT.

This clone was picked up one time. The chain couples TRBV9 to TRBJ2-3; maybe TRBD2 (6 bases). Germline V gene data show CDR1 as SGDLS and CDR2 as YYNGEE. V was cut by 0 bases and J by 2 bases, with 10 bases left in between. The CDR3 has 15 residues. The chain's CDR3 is CASSVGAGTTDTQYF. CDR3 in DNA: TGTGCCAGCAGCGTAGGTGCGGGGACCACAGATACGCAGTATTTT.

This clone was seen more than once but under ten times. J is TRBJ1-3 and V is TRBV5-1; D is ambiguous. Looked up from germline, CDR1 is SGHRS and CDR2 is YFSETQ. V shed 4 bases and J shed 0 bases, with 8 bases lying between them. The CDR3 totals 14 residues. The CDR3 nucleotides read TGCGCCAGCAGCCCCGAACGCTCTGGAAACACCATATATTTT. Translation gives CASSPERSGNTIYF.